This TCR beta chain was captured in a study of PD-1 blockade in classical Hodgkin lymphoma. Study results and caveats: A significant rise in TCR diversity was seen by C4D1 for CD4+ cells but not for CD8+ cells.

Libraries were prepared by immunoSEQ multiplex PCR; TCRdb keeps only in-frame clonotypes and omits some of them. Of almost 95,000 clones listed, 75% to 85% are singletons. Specified time point: cycle 4 day 1 (C4D1), after five to seven weeks of nivolumab. Brentuximab vedotin exposure varied among the patients, all of whom had relapsed after autologous stem cell transplantation. Worth noting for this clone: Its matching antigen is unknown.

This sample comprised peripheral blood mononuclear cells (PBMCs), obtained before the fourth cycle of nivolumab. This TCR was recovered from a human donor with classical Hodgkin lymphoma.

CDR3 bases: TGTGCCAGCAGTAAGACAGGGGCGGGTGAAAAACTGTTTTTT. Translated: CASSKTGAGEKLFF. J is TRBJ1-4 and V is TRBV2, with 8 bases that match TRBD1. The CDR3 spans 14 residues. Germline V gene data show CDR1 as SNHLY and CDR2 as FYNNEI. The trim removed 5 bases at V and 7 bases at J, leaving 6 bases unmatched.